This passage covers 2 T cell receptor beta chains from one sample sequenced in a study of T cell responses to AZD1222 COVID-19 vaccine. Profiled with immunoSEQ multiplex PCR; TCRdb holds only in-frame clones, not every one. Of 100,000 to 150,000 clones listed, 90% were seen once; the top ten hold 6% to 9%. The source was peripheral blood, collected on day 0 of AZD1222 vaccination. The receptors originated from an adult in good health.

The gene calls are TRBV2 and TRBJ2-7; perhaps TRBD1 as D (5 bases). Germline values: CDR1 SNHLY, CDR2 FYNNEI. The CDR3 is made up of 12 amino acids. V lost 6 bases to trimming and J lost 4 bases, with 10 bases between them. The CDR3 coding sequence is TGTGCCAGCAGGGACGACAGATACGAGCAGTACTTC. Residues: CASRDDRYEQYF.

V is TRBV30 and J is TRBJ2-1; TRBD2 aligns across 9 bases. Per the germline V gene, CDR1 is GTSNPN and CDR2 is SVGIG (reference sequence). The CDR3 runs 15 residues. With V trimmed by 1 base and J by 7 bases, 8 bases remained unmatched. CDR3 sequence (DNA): TGTGCCTGGAGTGGGCTAGCGGGGAGGAGAAATGAGCAGTTCTTC. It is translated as CAWSGLAGRRNEQFF. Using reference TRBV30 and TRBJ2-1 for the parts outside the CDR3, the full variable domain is SQTIHQWPATLVQPVGSPLSLECTVEGTSNPNLYWYRQAAGRGLQLLFYSVGIGQISSEVPQNLSASRPQDRQFILSSKKLLLSDSGFYLCAWSGLAGRRNEQFFGPGTRLTVL.